Below, one T cell receptor beta chain is given with its context. These data are taken from a study of blood T cell repertoires in COVID-19. Study details: Donors in the United States, Italy and Spain gave samples during acute or convalescent COVID-19. PBMCs, B-cell-depleted T cells, or T cells provided the cDNA or gDNA that made up the material.

Original processing methods: The assay estimated nucleated cells by amplifying reference gene primers. The repertoire was sequenced with immunoSEQ multiplex PCR; TCRdb's copy has only in-frame clones and lacks some. Clone size and V and J calls were adopted from that table, with D and trimming inferred from the DNA. The sample includes tens of thousands of clones, about 91% of them seen just once. Per the germline V gene, CDR1 is MDHEN and CDR2 is SYDVKM. The CDR3 is 15 residues long. The junction had 13 bases not matched to a gene; V was cut back by 6 bases and J by 9 bases. The TCR was taken from a man between 45 and 60 years old with acute or convalescent COVID-19. The gene calls are TRBV28 and TRBJ1-4; 7 bases map to TRBD1. Input material: peripheral blood. CDR3 sequence reads: CASSLPTGRMKKLFF. In DNA form, the CDR3 reads TGTGCCAGCAGCCTTCCGACAGGGAGAATGAAAAAACTGTTTTTT.